Below are 12 T cell receptor beta chains sequenced from a single sample in a study of T cell responses to AZD1222 COVID-19 vaccine. Profiled with immunoSEQ multiplex PCR; TCRdb holds only in-frame clones, not every one. There are approximately 110,000 clones in the sample; around 94% occur only once, and approximately 2.2% lies in the top ten. The specimen was peripheral blood, collected on day 0 of AZD1222 vaccination. These receptors all stem from an adult in good health.

The chain recombines TRBV7-2 with TRBJ2-7, with 14 positions matching TRBD2. Losses at the gene ends were 5 bases for V and 4 bases for J; bases not matched to a gene: 4. From germline, CDR1 is SGHTA and CDR2 FQGNSA. The CDR3 runs 15 residues. CDR3 protein: CASSTTSGGAYEQYF. The CDR3 nucleotides are TGTGCCAGCAGCACGACTAGCGGGGGGGCGTACGAGCAGTACTTC. The full variable domain, in which reference TRBV7-2 and TRBJ2-7 provide the parts outside the CDR3, is GAGVSQSPSNKVTEKGKDVELRCDPISGHTALYWYRQSLGQGLEFLIYFQGNSAPDKSGLPSDRFSAERTGGSVSTLTIQRTQQEDSAVYLCASSTTSGGAYEQYFGPGTRLTVT.

This chain joins TRBV5-1 and TRBJ1-2, with D possibly being TRBD1 (5 bases). Germline V CDR1 and CDR2: SGHRS, YFSETQ. V gave up 4 bases and J gave up 5 bases, with 21 bases separating them. The CDR3 is made up of 16 amino acids. The CDR3 loop reads CASSPQAPGEEYGYTF. CDR3 DNA: TGCGCCAGCAGCCCGCAGGCCCCGGGGGAAGAGTATGGCTACACCTTC.

This chain joins TRBV28 and TRBJ1-5; 8 bases are shared with TRBD1. CDR3 length: 14 amino acids. V was pared by 4 bases and J by 7 bases, with 6 bases of the junction left unmatched. In germline, CDR1 is MDHEN, CDR2 SYDVKM. CDR3: CASSSTGVIQPQHF. CDR3 sequence (DNA): TGTGCCAGCAGTTCGACAGGGGTGATCCAGCCCCAGCATTTT.

The rearrangement joins TRBV30 to TRBJ1-1; D is ambiguous. The CDR3 loop spans 12 amino acids. Germline CDR1 GTSNPN, CDR2 SVGIG (reference sequence). Trimming removed 1 base at V and 2 bases at J, with 5 bases between. The DNA of the CDR3 is TGTGCCTGGAGTGACCTCAACACTGAAGCTTTCTTT. Translated: CAWSDLNTEAFF.

The rearrangement links TRBV5-8 to TRBJ2-7, with 7 nucleotides matching TRBD1. Germline CDR1 SGHTS, CDR2 YDEGEE. The CDR3 length is 13 residues. After removal of 4 bases from V and 3 bases from J, the junction contained 4 bases not matched to a gene. This CDR3 is CASSPGQNYEQYF. In DNA, the CDR3 is TGTGCCAGCAGCCCGGGACAGAACTACGAGCAGTACTTC.

The rearrangement uses TRBV5-1 and TRBJ1-1, with TRBD1 as a possible D gene (6 bases). This CDR3 is 15 amino acids long. Looked up from germline, CDR1 is SGHRS and CDR2 is YFSETQ. Trimming took 4 bases from V and 0 from J, leaving 13 bases between them. The CDR3 region is CASSDTGLVNTEAFF. CDR3 DNA sequence: TGCGCCAGCAGCGATACAGGGTTGGTGAACACTGAAGCTTTCTTT.

The V and J genes are TRBV3-1 (or the pseudogene TRBV3-2) and TRBJ2-1; maybe TRBD2 (5 bases). Germline values: CDR1 LGHDT, CDR2 YNNKEL (reference sequence). The V and J ends lost 4 bases and 5 bases respectively, with 12 bases between them. This CDR3 is 14 amino acids long. The CDR3, as DNA: TGTGCCAGCAGCCGGGGAGACTCACACAATGAGCAGTTCTTC. Its protein product is CASSRGDSHNEQFF.

The chain carries TRBV5-4 and TRBJ2-1; weak D call: TRBD1 (6 bases). CDR3 length: 15 residues. Trimming pared 2 bases from V and 6 bases from J, leaving 15 bases between. From germline, CDR1 is SGHNT and CDR2 YYREEE (reference sequence). This CDR3 reads CASSFPGAASNEQFF. The DNA of the CDR3 is TGTGCCAGCAGCTTCCCAGGGGCGGCATCCAATGAGCAGTTCTTC.

In its sample, this clone was seen once. The chain recombines TRBV19 with TRBJ1-3; 8 bases are shared with TRBD1. Germline CDR1 and CDR2: LNHDA and SQIVND (reference sequence). This CDR3 is built from 15 residues. The V gene end was trimmed by 7 bases and the J gene end by 3 bases; junction bases not matched to a gene: 8. CDR3 sequence (DNA): TGTGCCAGTACTCCTACAGGGGGTGTTGGAAACACCATATATTTT. Its translation is CASTPTGGVGNTIYF.

V and J are TRBV11-2 and TRBJ1-3; the D gene is possibly TRBD1 (6 bases). Germline CDR1 reads SGHAT; CDR2 reads FQNNGV. Trimming pared 4 bases from V and 4 bases from J, leaving 17 bases between. The CDR3 totals 16 residues. CDR3 in DNA: TGTGCCAGCAGCTCTAGAACGGGGGCGATCGGAAACACCATATATTTT. This gives the protein CASSSRTGAIGNTIYF. The whole variable domain, remainder taken from reference TRBV11-2 and TRBJ1-3, is EAGVAQSPRYKIIEKRQSVAFWCNPISGHATLYWYQQILGQGPKLLIQFQNNGVVDDSQLPKDRFSAERLKGVDSTLKIQPAKLEDSAVYLCASSSRTGAIGNTIYFGEGSWLTVV.

This clone was counted a single time. This chain uses TRBV6-5 with TRBJ2-5, with no clear D. V lost 0 bases and J 2 bases, leaving 10 bases between the germline ends. CDR1 and CDR2 (germline): MNHEY, SVGAGI. The CDR3 runs to 15 residues. The CDR3 here is CASSYSTGRQETQYF. CDR3 nucleotide sequence: TGTGCCAGCAGTTACTCCACTGGCAGACAAGAGACCCAGTACTTC.

The CDR3, as DNA: TGCAGCGTTGTGGACAGAACCTACGAGCAGTACTTC. Amino acids: CSVVDRTYEQYF. The chain has TRBV29-1 and TRBJ2-7; TRBD1 might be the D (6 bases). Per the germline V gene, CDR1 is SQVTM and CDR2 is ANQGSEA. V was clipped by 4 bases and J by 2 bases, with 9 bases between them. CDR3 size: 12 residues.